Listed here are 24 T cell receptor beta chains from one sample, sequenced in a study of T-cell memory formation after mild COVID-19. TCRdb itself ran the 5' RACE reads through MiXCR, one entry per CDR3 protein. The data show hundreds of thousands of distinct CDR3 sequences, 25% seen once. Sequencing was carried out using PBMCs or a T cell subset sorted from them (not recorded which). These receptors were collected from an adult woman who had mild COVID-19 (a few samples of this study predate the infection). Cell type and time point are not known.

This clonotype was counted a few times. The genes are TRBV10-3 and TRBJ2-1; D remains unclear. The CDR3 is made up of 17 amino acids. V was shortened by 5 bases and J by 8 bases, with 25 bases between the two germline ends. Germline V lookup: CDR1 ENHRY, CDR2 SYGVKD. CDR3 coding DNA: TGTGCCATCAGTAACCCCCCTAGAGTCCCCACCGGCGATGAGCAGTTCTTC. Amino acid sequence: CAISNPPRVPTGDEQFF.

The table lists this clonotype with many counts. This sequence joins TRBV24-1 and TRBJ2-7; D remains unclear. V shed 1 base and J shed 5 bases, with 2 bases lying between them. Germline V lookup: CDR1 KGHDR, CDR2 SFDVKD. The CDR3 covers 11 residues. CDR3 bases: TGTGCCACCAGTGATTTCAACGAGCAGTACTTC. Amino acids: CATSDFNEQYF.

This rearrangement joins TRBV7-9 to TRBJ2-7; D is undetermined. This CDR3 spans 13 amino acids. V was trimmed by 1 base and J by 6 bases, leaving 10 bases between them. CDR1 is SEHNR and CDR2 is FQNEAQ in the germline V gene (reference sequence). As DNA, the CDR3 is TGTGCCAGCAGCTTAGTACAGCGTAGCGAGCAGTACTTC. Protein product: CASSLVQRSEQYF. The variable domain in full, completed from reference TRBV7-9 and TRBJ2-7, reads DTGVSQNPRHKITKRGQNVTFRCDPISEHNRLYWYRQTLGQGPEFLTYFQNEAQLEKSRLLSDRFSAERPKGSFSTLEIQRTEQGDSAMYLCASSLVQRSEQYFGPGTRLTVT.

J is TRBJ2-7 and V is TRBV18; maybe TRBD1 (5 bases). The CDR3 loop spans 14 amino acids. V was shortened by 1 base and J by 5 bases, with 12 bases between the two germline ends. Germline V gene sequence: CDR1 KGHSH, CDR2 LQKENI. The CDR3: CASSPQGMGDEQYF. Written as DNA, the CDR3 is TGTGCCAGCTCACCACAGGGGATGGGTGACGAGCAGTACTTC.

The chain employs TRBV7-8 and TRBJ2-1; D ambiguous. Germline V gene lookup returns CDR1 SGHVS and CDR2 FQNEAQ. Trimming removed 5 bases at V and 7 bases at J, with 15 bases between. The CDR3 has 14 amino acids. CDR3 sequence reads: CASSPPTIRNEQFF. For the CDR3, the DNA is TGTGCCAGCAGCCCTCCTACAATTAGGAATGAGCAGTTCTTC.

The V call is TRBV6-2 or TRBV6-3, the J call TRBJ2-1; 7 bases map to TRBD1. With 2 bases clipped from V and 1 base from J, the junction kept 11 bases outside the gene matches. The CDR3 consists of 18 residues. Germline V gene data show CDR1 as MNHEY and CDR2 as SVGEGT. CDR3 loop: CASSYPTGVGRSYNEQFF. CDR3 bases: TGTGCCAGCAGTTACCCTACAGGGGTCGGCCGGTCCTACAATGAGCAGTTCTTC.

The chain joins TRBV7-9 to TRBJ1-3; D may be TRBD1 (5 bases). This CDR3 comprises 11 residues. Trimming removed 1 base from V and 10 bases from J, with 5 bases in between. CDR1 and CDR2 (germline): SEHNR, FQNEAQ (reference sequence). CDR3 in amino acids: CASSLEGTIYF. DNA for the CDR3: TGTGCCAGCAGCTTAGAGGGGACCATATATTTT.

This clonotype was counted at least ten times. The rearrangement joins TRBV20-1 to TRBJ2-7, with 11 bases lining up with TRBD2. The germline V gene encodes CDR1 DFQATT and CDR2 SNEGSKA (reference sequence). The CDR3 is made up of 13 amino acids. With 5 bases clipped from V and 2 bases from J, the junction kept 2 bases outside the gene matches. DNA for the CDR3: TGCAGTGCTCTAGCGGGGGGAACCTACGAGCAGTACTTC. It is translated as CSALAGGTYEQYF.

The gene calls are TRBV7-2 and TRBJ2-3, with 7 bases fitting TRBD2. V shed 2 bases, J shed 5 bases, and the junction held 7 bases outside the gene matches. The CDR3 totals 15 residues. CDR1 and CDR2 (germline): SGHTA, FQGNSA. This CDR3 reads CASSLRLLAQDTQYF. The CDR3 nucleotides read TGTGCCAGCAGCTTAAGGCTACTAGCGCAAGATACGCAGTATTTT.

The chain combines TRBV9 with TRBJ2-1; 10 bases are shared with TRBD1. The CDR3 sequence is 16 residues long. Germline V gene lookup returns CDR1 SGDLS and CDR2 YYNGEE. After removal of 3 bases from V and 2 bases from J, the junction contained 5 bases not matched to a gene. CDR3 nucleotides: TGTGCCAGCAGCGCCGGGACAGGGGAAGCCTACAATGAGCAGTTCTTC. Protein: CASSAGTGEAYNEQFF.

CDR3 protein: CASSQGGFGTGELFF. For the CDR3, the DNA is TGTGCCAGCAGCCAAGGGGGGTTCGGCACCGGGGAGCTGTTTTTT. The chain couples TRBV7-9 to TRBJ2-2, with D perhaps being TRBD1 or TRBD2 (6 bases each). Germline CDR1 and CDR2: SEHNR and FQNEAQ (reference sequence). V lost 5 bases, J lost 4 bases, and 14 bases lay in between. The length of the CDR3 is 15 residues.

This chain uses TRBV7-2 with TRBJ1-2, with 7 bases lining up with TRBD1. The ends lost 10 bases at V and 6 bases at J; junction bases unmatched: 17. Germline CDR1 reads SGHTA; CDR2 reads FQGNSA. There are 15 residues in the CDR3. CDR3 residues: CAIKKIGTAIHGYTF. DNA of the CDR3: TGTGCCATCAAAAAAATCGGGACAGCAATTCATGGCTACACCTTC.

The sample holds a few counts of this clonotype. This chain links TRBV6-2 or TRBV6-3 with TRBJ1-5, with no clear D. CDR3 length: 14 residues. Trimming removed 2 bases at V and 0 bases at J, with 5 bases between. Germline V gives CDR1 MNHEY, CDR2 SVGEGT. This CDR3 reads CASSYGFSNQPQHF. CDR3 DNA sequence: TGTGCCAGCAGTTACGGGTTTAGCAATCAGCCCCAGCATTTT.

This chain joins TRBV12-3 or TRBV12-4 and TRBJ2-5, with 9 positions matching TRBD2. J gave up 5 bases and V 7 bases, and 8 bases lay outside the gene matches. The CDR3 loop spans 14 amino acids. The CDR3 DNA reads TGTGCCAGCACCACCGTTAGCGGGAGCGAGACCCAGTACTTC. Translating it yields CASTTVSGSETQYF.

This clonotype was counted a few times. This sequence joins TRBV7-2 and TRBJ2-1; 11 bases match TRBD2. The germline V gene encodes CDR1 SGHTA and CDR2 FQGNSA. V was pared by 6 bases and J by 8 bases, with 15 bases of the junction left unmatched. This CDR3 region has 17 residues. The CDR3 sequence is CASRQPGLSGRAYEQFF. The DNA of the CDR3 is TGTGCCAGCAGACAACCGGGCCTTAGCGGGAGGGCTTATGAGCAGTTCTTC.

This clonotype was detected ten times or more. The chain couples TRBV7-2 to TRBJ1-2; D is perhaps TRBD1 (6 bases). V lost 1 base to trimming and J lost 0 bases, with 9 bases between them. This CDR3 is built from 15 residues. Germline V gene sequence: CDR1 SGHTA, CDR2 FQGNSA. The CDR3 sequence is CASSLGTAANYGYTF. The CDR3 DNA follows: TGTGCCAGCAGCTTAGGGACAGCAGCTAACTATGGCTACACCTTC.

The chain is built from TRBV12-3 or TRBV12-4 and TRBJ2-1, with a weak D call TRBD2 (6 bases). Deletions cut 6 bases from V and 0 bases from J, with 15 bases between. CDR3 size: 16 residues. Here the CDR3 reads CASSTQTGASYNEQFF. Written as DNA, the CDR3 is TGTGCCAGCAGCACTCAGACGGGAGCCTCCTACAATGAGCAGTTCTTC.

The chain couples TRBV10-3 to TRBJ2-5, with 7 positions matching TRBD2. J was trimmed by 5 bases and V by 8 bases; bases with no gene match: 8. CDR3 length equals 13 residues. Per the germline V gene, CDR1 is ENHRY and CDR2 is SYGVKD. The CDR3 DNA follows: TGTGCCATCGGGGAGGGCCAAGGGGAGACCCAGTACTTC. This gives the protein CAIGEGQGETQYF.

This chain connects TRBV7-9 to TRBJ1-1; no definite D call. The V and J ends lost 2 bases and 8 bases respectively, with 12 bases between them. The CDR3 is made up of 13 amino acids. Germline CDR1 and CDR2: SEHNR and FQNEAQ (reference sequence). The CDR3 loop reads CASSLSLFDEAFF. CDR3 bases: TGTGCCAGCAGCTTATCACTATTCGACGAAGCTTTCTTT.

This clonotype has only a few counts. V gene TRBV6-5 combines with J gene TRBJ2-3, with D possibly being TRBD1 (5 bases). Trimming stripped 0 bases from V and 2 bases from J, with 9 bases between. Germline loops: CDR1 MNHEY, CDR2 SVGAGI. The CDR3 covers 15 residues. CDR3 sequence reads: CASSYSTGYTDTQYF. DNA of the CDR3: TGTGCCAGCAGTTACTCTACAGGCTACACAGATACGCAGTATTTT.

The table lists this clonotype with a few counts. The chain combines TRBV12-3 or TRBV12-4 with TRBJ2-3; 8 nucleotides match TRBD2. The CDR3 runs 17 residues. Unmatched junction bases numbered 19, after V lost 8 bases and J lost 6 bases. The CDR3 is CASLLGGGPPTRDTQYF. For the CDR3, the DNA is TGTGCCAGCCTCTTGGGCGGGGGGCCACCGACTCGGGATACGCAGTATTTT.

The CDR3, as DNA: TGTGCCAGCAGTTACTCGGAGAAACAGACCCAGTACTTC. Its translation: CASSYSEKQTQYF. The V and J genes are TRBV6-5 and TRBJ2-5; the D is unclear. V dropped 0 bases and J dropped 6 bases, with 8 bases sitting between them. Germline V gene sequence: CDR1 MNHEY, CDR2 SVGAGI. This CDR3 region has 13 residues.

There are a few counts of this clonotype. V is TRBV9 and J is TRBJ1-5, with D possibly matching TRBD1 (6 bases). Germline V CDR1 and CDR2: SGDLS, YYNGEE. Trimming cost V 0 bases and J 3 bases, with 10 bases left between them. CDR3 length: 15 amino acids. The CDR3 reads CASSVGHRDNQPQHF. CDR3 sequence (DNA): TGTGCCAGCAGCGTAGGTCACAGGGACAATCAGCCCCAGCATTTT.

The genes are TRBV4-1 and TRBJ2-7; TRBD1 matches at 7 bases. The CDR3 loop spans 17 amino acids. V lost 1 base to trimming and J lost 0 bases; unmatched junction nucleotides: 9. Germline CDR1 MGHRA, CDR2 YSYEKL. The CDR3 nucleotides read TGCGCCAGCAGCCAAGGCTTCCTACAGGGGAGCTCCTACGAGCAGTACTTC. Encoded protein: CASSQGFLQGSSYEQYF.